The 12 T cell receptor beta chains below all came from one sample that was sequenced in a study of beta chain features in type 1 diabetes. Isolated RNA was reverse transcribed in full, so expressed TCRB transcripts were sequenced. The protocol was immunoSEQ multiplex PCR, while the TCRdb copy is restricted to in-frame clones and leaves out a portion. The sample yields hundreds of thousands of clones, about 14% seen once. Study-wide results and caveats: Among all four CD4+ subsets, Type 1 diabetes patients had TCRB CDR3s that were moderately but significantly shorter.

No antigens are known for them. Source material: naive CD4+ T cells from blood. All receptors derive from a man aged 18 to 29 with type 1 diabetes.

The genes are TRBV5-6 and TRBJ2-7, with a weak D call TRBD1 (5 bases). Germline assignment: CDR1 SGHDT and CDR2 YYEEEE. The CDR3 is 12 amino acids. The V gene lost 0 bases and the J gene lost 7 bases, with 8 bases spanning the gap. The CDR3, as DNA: TGTGCCAGCAGCTTGGTAGGGGTTGAGCAGTACTTC. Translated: CASSLVGVEQYF.

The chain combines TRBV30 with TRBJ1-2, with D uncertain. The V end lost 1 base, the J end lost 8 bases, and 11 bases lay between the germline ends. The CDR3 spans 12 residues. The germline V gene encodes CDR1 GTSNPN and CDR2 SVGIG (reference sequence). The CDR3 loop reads CAWSGVPRGYTF. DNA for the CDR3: TGTGCCTGGAGTGGAGTCCCTCGGGGCTACACCTTC.

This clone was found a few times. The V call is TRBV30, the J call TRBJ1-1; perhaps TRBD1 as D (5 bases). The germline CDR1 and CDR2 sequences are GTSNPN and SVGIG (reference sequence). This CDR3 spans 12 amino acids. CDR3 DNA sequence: TGTGCTGGGACCGGGGCTGGGACTGAAGCTTTCTTT. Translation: CAGTGAGTEAFF.

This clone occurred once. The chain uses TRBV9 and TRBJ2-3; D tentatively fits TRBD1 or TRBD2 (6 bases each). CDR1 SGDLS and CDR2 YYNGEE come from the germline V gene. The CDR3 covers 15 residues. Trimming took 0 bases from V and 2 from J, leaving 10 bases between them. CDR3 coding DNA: TGTGCCAGCAGCGTAGGTACGGGGGCCACAGATACGCAGTATTTT. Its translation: CASSVGTGATDTQYF. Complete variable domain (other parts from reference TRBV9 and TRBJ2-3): DSGVTQTPKHLITATGQRVTLRCSPRSGDLSVYWYQQSLDQGLQFLIQYYNGEERAKGNILERFSAQQFPDLHSELNLSSLELGDSALYFCASSVGTGATDTQYFGPGTRLTVL.

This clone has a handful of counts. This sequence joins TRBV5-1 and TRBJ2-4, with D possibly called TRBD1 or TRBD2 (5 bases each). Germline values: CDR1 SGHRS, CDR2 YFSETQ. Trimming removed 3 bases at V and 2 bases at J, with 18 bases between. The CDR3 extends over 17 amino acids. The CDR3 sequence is CASSSLEGSRSKNIQYF. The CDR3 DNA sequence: TGCGCCAGCAGCTCGCTCGAGGGGTCGAGGTCCAAAAACATTCAGTACTTC.

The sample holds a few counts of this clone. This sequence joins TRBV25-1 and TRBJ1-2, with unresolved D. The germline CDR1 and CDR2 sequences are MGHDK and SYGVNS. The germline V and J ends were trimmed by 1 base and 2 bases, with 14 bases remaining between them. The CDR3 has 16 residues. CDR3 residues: CASSESPGSLNYGYTF. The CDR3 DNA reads TGTGCCAGCAGTGAATCGCCCGGCAGCCTCAACTATGGCTACACCTTC.

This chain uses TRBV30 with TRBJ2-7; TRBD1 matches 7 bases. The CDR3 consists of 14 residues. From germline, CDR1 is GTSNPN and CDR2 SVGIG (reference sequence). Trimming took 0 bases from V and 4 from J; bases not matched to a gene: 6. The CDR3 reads CAWSVSGRGYEQYF. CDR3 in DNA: TGTGCCTGGAGTGTATCCGGCAGGGGGTACGAGCAGTACTTC.

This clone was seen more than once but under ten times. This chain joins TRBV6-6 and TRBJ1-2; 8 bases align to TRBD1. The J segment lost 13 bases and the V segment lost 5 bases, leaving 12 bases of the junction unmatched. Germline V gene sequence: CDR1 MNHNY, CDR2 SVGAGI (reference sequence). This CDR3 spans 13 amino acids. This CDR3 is CASSTGQGPVSTF. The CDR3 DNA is TGTGCCAGCAGTACTGGACAGGGCCCCGTTTCCACCTTC.

CDR3 sequence: CASSFPGQGFVEQFF. CDR3 DNA: TGTGCCAGCAGCTTTCCGGGACAGGGGTTCGTGGAGCAGTTCTTC. V gene TRBV5-4 combines with J gene TRBJ2-1, with 10 bases that match TRBD1. With V trimmed by 2 bases and J by 10 bases, 9 bases remained unmatched. Germline CDR1 is SGHNT and CDR2 is YYREEE (reference sequence). The CDR3 loop spans 15 amino acids. The full variable domain, in which reference TRBV5-4 and TRBJ2-1 provide the parts outside the CDR3, is ETGVTQSPTHLIKTRGQQVTLRCSSQSGHNTVSWYQQALGQGPQFIFQYYREEENGRGNFPPRFSGLQFPNYSSELNVNALELDDSALYLCASSFPGQGFVEQFFGPGTRLTVL.

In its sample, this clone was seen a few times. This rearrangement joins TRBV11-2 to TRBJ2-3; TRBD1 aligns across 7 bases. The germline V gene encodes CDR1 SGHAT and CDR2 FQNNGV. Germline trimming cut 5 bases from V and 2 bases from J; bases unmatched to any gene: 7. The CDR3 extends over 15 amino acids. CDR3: CASSPTGWSTDTQYF. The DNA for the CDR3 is TGTGCCAGCAGCCCGACAGGGTGGTCCACAGATACGCAGTATTTT.

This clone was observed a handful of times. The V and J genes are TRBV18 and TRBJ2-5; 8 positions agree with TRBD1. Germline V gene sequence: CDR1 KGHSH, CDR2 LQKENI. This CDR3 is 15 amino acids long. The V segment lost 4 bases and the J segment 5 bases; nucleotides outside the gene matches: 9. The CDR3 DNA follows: TGTGCCAGCTCACGGAGGACAGGGAATAGGGAGACCCAGTACTTC. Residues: CASSRRTGNRETQYF.

Here the CDR3 reads CSVAAGELTDTQYF. In DNA, the CDR3 is TGCAGCGTCGCAGCGGGAGAACTGACAGATACGCAGTATTTT. This rearrangement joins TRBV29-1 to TRBJ2-3; 8 bases align to TRBD2. CDR1 and CDR2 from the germline V gene are SQVTM and ANQGSEA. V lost 6 bases to trimming and J lost 3 bases; unmatched junction nucleotides: 8. CDR3 size: 14 residues.